Below, 6 T cell receptor beta chains from the same sample are listed, as sequenced in a study of blood T cell repertoires in COVID-19. Profiled with immunoSEQ multiplex PCR; TCRdb holds only in-frame clones, not every one. The table records roughly 300,000 clones, roughly nine tenths of them present only once. Input material: PBMCs or T cells enriched from blood (not recorded which). The receptors were sampled from a woman younger than 45 who had recovered from COVID-19.

The rearrangement links TRBV10-3 to TRBJ2-1, with no clear D. This CDR3 region has 14 residues. The germline CDR1 and CDR2 sequences are ENHRY and SYGVKD. V was cut by 10 bases and J by 4 bases, with 17 bases left in between. The DNA for the CDR3 is TGTGCCACCAACCTCGACGACGGGTACAATGAGCAGTTCTTC. Encoded protein: CATNLDDGYNEQFF.

V is TRBV5-4 and J is TRBJ2-7; D perhaps matches TRBD2 (6 bases). Between the trimmed V and J ends, which lost 5 bases and 3 bases, there was a span of 12 bases. The V gene's germline CDR1 is SGHNT and CDR2 YYREEE (reference sequence). The CDR3 has 13 amino acids. In DNA form, the CDR3 reads TGTGCCAGCAGGGGGGGACCGAACTACGAGCAGTACTTC. Translation: CASRGGPNYEQYF.

This chain uses TRBV14 with TRBJ2-3; 13 bases agree with TRBD2. J lost 6 bases, V lost 3 bases, and 12 bases had no gene match. There are 18 residues in the CDR3. CDR1 and CDR2 from the germline V gene are SGHDN and FVKESK. CDR3 protein: CASSQIPRTSGSTDTQYF. DNA for the CDR3: TGTGCCAGCAGCCAGATACCCCGGACTAGCGGGAGTACGGATACGCAGTATTTT.

In this sample, this clone turned up once. This chain joins TRBV19 and TRBJ2-7, with 8 bases aligning to TRBD1. Germline V CDR1 and CDR2: LNHDA, SQIVND (reference sequence). This CDR3 has 13 residues. The ends lost 5 bases at V and 6 bases at J; junction bases unmatched: 6. The CDR3 DNA follows: TGTGCCAGTAGTGGGACAGGTAATACCGAGCAGTACTTC. It specifies CASSGTGNTEQYF. The full variable domain, rest sourced from reference TRBV19 and TRBJ2-7, is DGGITQSPKYLFRKEGQNVTLSCEQNLNHDAMYWYRQDPGQGLRLIYYSQIVNDFQKGDIAEGYSVSREKKESFPLTVTSAQKNPTAFYLCASSGTGNTEQYFGPGTRLTVT.

The rearrangement uses TRBV7-9 and TRBJ2-3; 10 nucleotides match TRBD1. V shed 5 bases and J 5 bases; nucleotides not matched to a gene: 10. CDR3 length: 16 amino acids. Germline V gene data show CDR1 as SEHNR and CDR2 as FQNEAQ (reference sequence). The CDR3 DNA is TGTGCCAGCAGCCCCCGGGACAGGGGATTTGAAGATACGCAGTATTTT. This translates into CASSPRDRGFEDTQYF. Full variable domain (rest looked up from reference TRBV7-9 and TRBJ2-3): DTGVSQNPRHKITKRGQNVTFRCDPISEHNRLYWYRQTLGQGPEFLTYFQNEAQLEKSRLLSDRFSAERPKGSFSTLEIQRTEQGDSAMYLCASSPRDRGFEDTQYFGPGTRLTVL.

V and J are TRBV11-2 and TRBJ2-1, with a possible D match to TRBD2 (5 bases). V lost 2 bases and J 4 bases, leaving 9 bases between the germline ends. Germline assignment: CDR1 SGHAT and CDR2 FQNNGV. This CDR3 has 14 amino acids. The CDR3 DNA is TGTGCCAGCAGCTTATTCGGGGTTTACAATGAGCAGTTCTTC. It codes for CASSLFGVYNEQFF.